This TCR beta chain comes out of a study of cytomegalovirus exposure and HLA in healthy donors. This clone was seen a handful of times. The antigen remains unidentified. The trim removed 7 bases at V and 5 bases at J, leaving 10 bases unmatched. CDR1 is SQVTM, CDR2 ANQGSEA, per germline. This CDR3 has 14 residues. Findings and limits, study-wide: Rarity marked most TCR sequences, yet some public TCRs occurred in many donors.

Researchers ran the PCR with 60 Vbeta and 13 Jbeta primers. The table came from immunoSEQ multiplex PCR; TCRdb's copy has only in-frame clones and leaves some out. The profile shows around 150,000 clones, roughly three quarters of them singletons. The genes are TRBV29-1 and TRBJ1-1, with 10 nucleotides matching TRBD1. Source material: PBMCs. The TCR was taken from a man aged 40-55 years in good health and CMV-seropositive. CDR3 DNA: TGCAGCGGGGCGGGGGGACAGGGGAAAACTGAAGCTTTCTTT. It yields the protein CSGAGGQGKTEAFF.